These 32 T cell receptor beta chains originate from one sample sequenced in a study of CD8 T cells in Susac syndrome. Random hexamers were used to reverse transcribe an amount of about 0.5 to 1 ug RNA. TCRdb ran MiXCR on the immunoSEQ multiplex PCR reads and lists one entry per CDR3 protein. The sample has about 130,000 distinct CDR3 sequences; approximately 96% are singletons. Sequenced: CD8+ T cells from PBMCs. All receptors come from a human donor with Susac syndrome.

V usage is TRBV14 and J usage is TRBJ1-1; D not resolved. The CDR3 spans 13 residues. Germline CDR1 is SGHDN and CDR2 is FVKESK. V lost 0 bases, J lost 7 bases, and 9 bases lay in between. Here the CDR3 reads CASSQDSGGEAFF. The CDR3 DNA reads as TGTGCCAGCAGCCAAGATTCCGGTGGTGAAGCTTTCTTT. The whole variable domain, filled in from reference TRBV14 and TRBJ1-1, reads EAGVTQFPSHSVIEKGQTVTLRCDPISGHDNLYWYRRVMGKEIKFLLHFVKESKQDESGMPNNRFLAERTGGTYSTLKVQPAELEDSGVYFCASSQDSGGEAFFGQGTRLTVV.

The V call is TRBV4-3, the J call TRBJ2-3; 8 bases map to TRBD1. CDR1 and CDR2 (germline): LGHNA, YSLEER. The CDR3 has 15 amino acids. Unmatched junction bases numbered 4, after V lost 1 base and J lost 4 bases. The CDR3 reads CASSQGRGQADTQYF. CDR3 DNA sequence: TGCGCCAGCAGCCAAGGCAGGGGGCAGGCAGATACGCAGTATTTT.

The chain carries TRBV30 and TRBJ1-1; 8 bases fit TRBD1. The V gene end was trimmed by 3 bases and the J gene end by 4 bases; junction bases not matched to a gene: 7. The germline gives CDR1 GTSNPN, CDR2 SVGIG (reference sequence). The CDR3 is made up of 14 amino acids. CDR3 in DNA: TGTGCCTGGAGCGACGGACAGGGAAGCACTGAAGCTTTCTTT. It codes for CAWSDGQGSTEAFF.

The chain recombines TRBV15 with TRBJ2-2; TRBD2 agrees at 9 bases. Germline V gene data show CDR1 as LNHNV and CDR2 as YYDKDF (reference sequence). The CDR3 loop spans 13 amino acids. V dropped 6 bases and J dropped 4; count of bases not matched to a gene: 0. The CDR3 loop is CATRREGTGELFF. DNA for the CDR3: TGTGCCACCAGGCGGGAGGGCACCGGGGAGCTGTTTTTT.

The chain couples TRBV21-1 to TRBJ2-6; TRBD1, the table's D call, lacks a check against the DNA. TRBV21-1 is labeled a pseudogene. The CDR3 is 18 amino acids. The CDR3 spells CASRSGPIEGFGANVLTF. CDR3 bases: TGTGCCAGCAGGTCCGGGCCAATCGAAGGGTTCGGGGCCAACGTCCTGACTTTC.

The J gene is TRBJ1-6, the V gene TRBV27; a possible D gene is TRBD1 (6 bases). Germline-derived CDR1 and CDR2 are MNHEY and SMNVEV (reference sequence). This CDR3 is built from 13 residues. Trimming cost V 9 bases and J 1 base, with 7 bases left between them. CDR3 DNA: TGTGCCAGTACAGGGTCCTATAATTCACCCCTCCACTTT. This encodes CASTGSYNSPLHF.

V gene TRBV2 combines with J gene TRBJ1-2; maybe TRBD1 (6 bases). Trimming removed 7 bases at V and 8 bases at J, with 17 bases between. The V gene's germline CDR1 is SNHLY and CDR2 FYNNEI. The CDR3 runs to 13 residues. The CDR3 sequence is CASNRQVSRGYTF. The CDR3 region has the DNA TGTGCCAGCAATAGACAGGTTTCTCGCGGCTACACCTTC.

Written as DNA, the CDR3 is TGTGCCAGCAGCCCATCCGTCCCCGAGAGCGAAGAGACCCAGTACTTC. It translates to CASSPSVPESEETQYF. The chain joins TRBV6-1 to TRBJ2-5; D unresolved. Deletions cut 6 bases from V and 3 bases from J, with 20 bases between. Germline CDR1 and CDR2: MNHNS and SASEGT. The length of the CDR3 is 16 residues.

This chain connects TRBV25-1 to TRBJ2-4, with TRBD1 matching 8 bases. CDR1 is MGHDK, CDR2 SYGVNS, per germline. CDR3 length: 15 amino acids. With V trimmed by 0 bases and J by 6 bases, 4 bases remained unmatched. The CDR3 reads CASSEYGQGTNIQYF. CDR3 DNA sequence: TGTGCCAGCAGTGAATATGGACAGGGTACAAACATTCAGTACTTC.

The chain links TRBV6-5 to TRBJ1-6, with a tentative D call TRBD1 (6 bases). The CDR3 spans 14 residues. Germline-derived CDR1 and CDR2 are MNHEY and SVGAGI. Deletions cut 5 bases from V and 4 bases from J, with 9 bases between. CDR3 in amino acids: CASSRGTYNSPLHF. CDR3 bases: TGTGCCAGCAGTCGTGGGACATATAATTCACCCCTCCACTTT.

V usage is TRBV4-1 and J usage is TRBJ2-7; D remains unclear. V lost 0 bases and J 6 bases, leaving 9 bases between the germline ends. This CDR3 spans 13 amino acids. CDR1 and CDR2 from the germline V gene are MGHRA and YSYEKL. In DNA form, the CDR3 reads TGCGCCAGCAGCCAAGAGAGGAACAGCGAGCAGTACTTC. Translating gives CASSQERNSEQYF.

The count of this clonotype is one. The V gene is TRBV30, the J gene TRBJ1-2; D unclear. The CDR3 contains 13 residues. The germline CDR1 and CDR2 sequences are GTSNPN and SVGIG (reference sequence). The V end lost 3 bases, the J end lost 0 bases, and 8 bases lay between the germline ends. CDR3 DNA sequence: TGTGCCTGGAGGCCTCCAGCTAACTATGGCTACACCTTC. This encodes CAWRPPANYGYTF.

This chain joins TRBV5-1 and TRBJ2-3, with TRBD1 matching over 8 bases. Germline V lookup: CDR1 SGHRS, CDR2 YFSETQ. This CDR3 comprises 15 residues. Losses at the gene ends were 4 bases for V and 1 base for J; bases not matched to a gene: 5. The CDR3 spells CASSLLDRGTDTQYF. The DNA of the CDR3 is TGCGCCAGCAGCCTGTTGGACAGGGGCACAGATACGCAGTATTTT.

This clonotype is a singleton in its sample. V is TRBV12-3 or TRBV12-4 and J is TRBJ2-5; no clear D gene. This CDR3 comprises 12 residues. Deletions cut 8 bases from V and 2 bases from J, with 9 bases between. This chain's CDR3 is CASGDPQETQYF. The CDR3 nucleotides read TGTGCCAGCGGAGACCCACAAGAGACCCAGTACTTC.

The CDR3, as DNA: TGCAGTGCTAGAGTATCCCCCGCCGGAAACTATGGCTACACCTTC. Its protein product is CSARVSPAGNYGYTF. The V call is TRBV20-1, the J call TRBJ1-2, with D hard to call. The CDR3 is 15 amino acids. The germline V gene encodes CDR1 DFQATT and CDR2 SNEGSKA (reference sequence). V dropped 1 base and J dropped 2 bases, with 14 bases sitting between them.

V is TRBV3-1 and J is TRBJ1-2; a weak D match, TRBD1 (5 bases). Germline CDR1 reads LGHDT; CDR2 reads YNNKEL (reference sequence). The V end lost 0 bases, the J end lost 4 bases, and 6 bases lay between the germline ends. This CDR3 contains 13 residues. CDR3: CASSQDTGYGYTF. CDR3 nucleotide sequence: TGTGCCAGCAGCCAAGATACAGGCTATGGCTACACCTTC.

The rearrangement links TRBV6-5 to TRBJ2-5, with TRBD2 matching over 11 bases. The CDR3 spans 17 residues. CDR1 is MNHEY and CDR2 is SVGAGI in the germline V gene. V dropped 0 bases and J dropped 4; count of bases not matched to a gene: 7. CDR3 sequence: CASSYSSGGAGGETQYF. The CDR3 DNA reads TGTGCCAGCAGTTACTCTAGCGGGGGGGCAGGAGGAGAGACCCAGTACTTC.

The chain carries TRBV12-5 and TRBJ1-1; D gene unclear. Trimming shortened V by 2 bases and J by 3 bases, and 4 bases separated the two germline ends. The CDR3 has 12 amino acids. CDR1 and CDR2 (germline): LGHNT, FRNRAP. This CDR3 reads CASGLPYTEAFF. CDR3 DNA sequence: TGTGCTAGTGGTTTGCCGTACACTGAAGCTTTCTTT.

The chain joins TRBV7-9 to TRBJ2-1; no definite D call. The germline V and J ends were trimmed by 3 bases and 8 bases, with 11 bases remaining between them. The germline V gene encodes CDR1 SEHNR and CDR2 FQNEAQ (reference sequence). The CDR3 runs 13 residues. The CDR3 DNA follows: TGTGCCAGCAGCTTCCCTAGTACTGATGAGCAGTTCTTC. Its protein is CASSFPSTDEQFF.

DNA for the CDR3: TGCGCCAGCAGCTTGTTAGCGGGAAATTTGATCTCCTACAATGAGCAGTTCTTC. Amino acids: CASSLLAGNLISYNEQFF. V gene TRBV5-1 combines with J gene TRBJ2-1; TRBD2 agrees at 8 bases. Germline V gives CDR1 SGHRS, CDR2 YFSETQ. The CDR3 length is 18 residues. V was pared by 1 base and J by 0 bases, with 9 bases of the junction left unmatched.

The rearrangement links TRBV30 to TRBJ1-2; D is uncertain. Deletions cut 3 bases from V and 0 bases from J, with 8 bases between. The germline V gene encodes CDR1 GTSNPN and CDR2 SVGIG (reference sequence). This CDR3 has 13 amino acids. CDR3 loop: CAWSGRTNYGYTF. In nucleotides, the CDR3 is TGTGCCTGGAGCGGCAGGACTAACTATGGCTACACCTTC.

The V call is TRBV10-3, the J call TRBJ2-3; 13 bases fit TRBD2. Germline CDR1 reads ENHRY; CDR2 reads SYGVKD. V was clipped by 7 bases and J by 1 base; unmatched bases: 8. The CDR3 sequence is 17 residues long. CDR3 bases: TGTGCCATCAAGACAGGACTAGCGGGAGTAGGCACAGATACGCAGTATTTT. Its protein is CAIKTGLAGVGTDTQYF.

The chain recombines TRBV2 with TRBJ2-5; 12 bases match TRBD2. Germline values: CDR1 SNHLY, CDR2 FYNNEI. V was pared by 3 bases and J by 5 bases, with 4 bases of the junction left unmatched. The CDR3 has 15 residues. CDR3 nucleotides: TGTGCCAGCAGTGAGTGGACTAGCGGGAAGGAGACCCAGTACTTC. It specifies CASSEWTSGKETQYF. The full variable domain, with the rest looked up from reference TRBV2 and TRBJ2-5, is EPEVTQTPSHQVTQMGQEVILRCVPISNHLYFYWYRQILGQKVEFLVSFYNNEISEKSEIFDDQFSVERPDGSNFTLKIRSTKLEDSAMYFCASSEWTSGKETQYFGPGTRLLVL.

The rearrangement links TRBV6-4 to TRBJ2-3, with 10 bases matching TRBD2. Germline loops: CDR1 MRHNA, CDR2 SNTAGT. The CDR3 spans 15 residues. V lost 4 bases and J lost 2; bases outside the gene matches: 3. This chain's CDR3 is CASSVSGGYTDTQYF. The DNA of the CDR3 is TGTGCCAGCAGTGTTAGCGGGGGGTACACAGATACGCAGTATTTT.

The chain has TRBV12-3 or TRBV12-4 and TRBJ2-1, with 7 bases identical to TRBD2. Trimming cost V 3 bases and J 4 bases; bases outside gene matches: 6. The CDR3 extends over 15 amino acids. CDR3 coding DNA: TGTGCCAGCAGTTTCGGACTAGGTTCGTACAATGAGCAGTTCTTC. It translates to CASSFGLGSYNEQFF.

The rearrangement uses TRBV5-6 and TRBJ1-1; D is possibly TRBD1 (5 bases). Germline loops: CDR1 SGHDT, CDR2 YYEEEE. This CDR3 has 14 amino acids. Trimming removed 0 bases at V and 1 base at J, with 7 bases between. The DNA for the CDR3 is TGTGCCAGCAGCTTGGTCAGGGCGAACACTGAAGCTTTCTTT. This gives the protein CASSLVRANTEAFF.

J is TRBJ2-5 and V is TRBV20-1, with D perhaps TRBD2 (6 bases). The CDR3 has 14 amino acids. V lost 3 bases, J lost 3 bases, and 14 bases lay in between. Germline V gene sequence: CDR1 DFQATT, CDR2 SNEGSKA (reference sequence). Here the CDR3 reads CSARNGASEETQYF. The CDR3 DNA sequence: TGCAGTGCTAGGAACGGGGCTAGCGAAGAGACCCAGTACTTC.

The chain uses TRBV5-1 and TRBJ1-6; D not resolved. V was pared by 0 bases and J by 8 bases, with 12 bases between. In germline, CDR1 is SGHRS, CDR2 YFSETQ. The CDR3 has 15 residues. The CDR3 region has the DNA TGCGCCAGCAGCTTGGACAGTCCGGGCGATTCACCCCTCCACTTT. Its translation: CASSLDSPGDSPLHF.

The chain is built from TRBV28 and TRBJ2-5; 11 nucleotides align to TRBD2. Per the germline V gene, CDR1 is MDHEN and CDR2 is SYDVKM. After removal of 6 bases from V and 10 bases from J, the junction contained 19 bases not matched to a gene. The CDR3 loop spans 17 amino acids. The CDR3 DNA reads as TGTGCCAGCAGCCCCGTTACTCCGGGACTAGCGGACGCCCGCCAGTACTTC. Its translation is CASSPVTPGLADARQYF.

This chain uses TRBV14 with TRBJ2-1, with D perhaps assigned TRBD1 or TRBD2 (5 bases each). Germline CDR1 SGHDN, CDR2 FVKESK. The length of the CDR3 is 15 residues. V was trimmed by 5 bases and J by 3 bases, leaving 14 bases between them. For the CDR3, the DNA is TGTGCCAGCAGCGTATACGGGACCAGCTACAATGAGCAGTTCTTC. Its protein product is CASSVYGTSYNEQFF. Full variable domain (rest looked up from reference TRBV14 and TRBJ2-1): EAGVTQFPSHSVIEKGQTVTLRCDPISGHDNLYWYRRVMGKEIKFLLHFVKESKQDESGMPNNRFLAERTGGTYSTLKVQPAELEDSGVYFCASSVYGTSYNEQFFGPGTRLTVL.

This rearrangement joins TRBV7-3 to TRBJ1-1; no reliable D call. Germline CDR1 reads SGHTA; CDR2 reads FQGTGA. This CDR3 is built from 13 residues. V was shortened by 0 bases and J by 11 bases, with 13 bases between the two germline ends. The CDR3 is CASSLTGRIHAFF. In DNA, the CDR3 is TGTGCCAGCAGCTTAACCGGTAGGATCCACGCTTTCTTT.

This chain joins TRBV4-1 and TRBJ1-2; 7 bases fit TRBD1. The CDR3 covers 15 residues. With 2 bases clipped from V and 3 bases from J, the junction kept 6 bases outside the gene matches. From germline, CDR1 is MGHRA and CDR2 YSYEKL. CDR3 nucleotide sequence: TGCGCCAGCAGCCAACCGACAGGGCGGGACTATGGCTACACCTTC. Translation: CASSQPTGRDYGYTF.